This T cell receptor beta chain derives from a study of a mutant IDH1 vaccine in newly diagnosed glioma (dated by TCRdb to about 2021). With regard to the full study: Of the approximately 33 treated patients, about 60% were male and about 38% were female, and the mean age was approximately 41 years. For exploratory analyses, some 24 treated patients had longitudinal TCRB deep sequencing done wherever samples were available. Prior to enrollment, standard therapy consisting of radiotherapy alone, temozolomide alone, or radiochemotherapy with temozolomide had been administered to patients, with the combination being received by most patients. Peripheral blood was drawn at six visits: V03 (baseline), V05, V07, V10, V12 and V13. Study-wide conclusions, independent of this receptor: Changes in the top peripheral T cell clonotypes picked up by TCRB sequencing did not appear to be linked to pseudoprogression. PBMC samples for TCRB deep sequencing were selected based on availability. Across multiple MHC alleles, vaccine-induced immune responses were seen in more than 80% of patients. The authors noted that analyses of patient blood samples could not be reproduced because of sample limitations.

The library came from the immunoSEQ multiplex PCR assay. Rearranged TCR beta chain sequences were amplified with the hsTCRB Kit following the manufacturer's protocol. TCRB libraries were sequenced on an Illumina MiSeq. In the original analysis: The proprietary platform of the kit vendor was used for demultiplexing, trimming and gene mapping. TCRdb's version of the immuneACCESS table is confined to in-frame rearrangements and falls short of the full clone set. An unresolved V gene accounts for under half of the shortfall where checked; the remainder is of unknown origin. The V and J calls and clone size come from that table; D and trimming were worked out from the DNA. Counted in this sample were 80,000 to 100,000 clones; roughly 87% of them appeared once. The ten largest clones capture about 5.3% of the sample. From cysteine to phenylalanine, the CDR3 is 14 amino acids long. Only the CDR3 DNA is retained, 42 bases long and in frame from the first base. Sequences MNHEY (CDR1) and SVGAGI (CDR2) are obtained from the germline V gene. V has 1 base trimmed and J has 8 bases trimmed; junction bases matching no gene number 5.

Of note for this clone: There is no known antigen for this receptor. The record has no base qualities; no much larger clone is one base away.

This specimen's time point label, per the study, means: baseline, week 1 (first vaccination visit). Taken with the paper, the label for treatment or condition translates to: pre-vaccination baseline after standard-of-care therapy. Newly diagnosed WHO grade 3 or 4 IDH1-mutant astrocytomas showing loss of nuclear ATRX were present in the donors. The samples were drawn from NOA16, a multicentre, single-arm, open-label phase I trial in Germany that tested a mutant IDH1 peptide vaccine in humans for the first time. Blood drawn at visit V03 was used as the baseline sample for immunogenicity testing. The DNeasy Blood and Tissue Kit was used to extract genomic DNA from EDTA blood for TCRB sequencing.

The receptor was isolated from a man in his forties or fifties with glioma. Some clones in this sample may be carry-over from other donors' samples. The sequence joins TRBV6-5 to TRBJ2-1, with TRBD2 matching 7 junction bases. Here the sequenced sample was PBMCs, taken from a glioma patient treated with radiotherapy, temozolomide or both. Here the CDR3 is given as CASSYYSGYDEQFF. The DNA sequence is given as TGTGCCAGCAGTTACTATAGCGGGTATGATGAGCAGTTCTTC.